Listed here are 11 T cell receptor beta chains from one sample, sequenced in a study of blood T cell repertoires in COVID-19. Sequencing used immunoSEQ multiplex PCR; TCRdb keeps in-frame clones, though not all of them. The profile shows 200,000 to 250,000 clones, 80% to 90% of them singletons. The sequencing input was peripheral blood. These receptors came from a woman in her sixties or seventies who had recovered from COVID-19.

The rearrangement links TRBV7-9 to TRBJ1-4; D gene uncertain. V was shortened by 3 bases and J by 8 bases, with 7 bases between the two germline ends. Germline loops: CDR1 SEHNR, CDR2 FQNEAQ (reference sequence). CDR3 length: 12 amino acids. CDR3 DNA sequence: TGTGCCAGCAGCTTTGAGGTGGAAAAACTGTTTTTT. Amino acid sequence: CASSFEVEKLFF.

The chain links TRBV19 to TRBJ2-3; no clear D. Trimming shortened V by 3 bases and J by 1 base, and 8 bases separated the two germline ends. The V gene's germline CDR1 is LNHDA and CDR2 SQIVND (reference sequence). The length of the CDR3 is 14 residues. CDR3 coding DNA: TGTGCCAGTAGTATTGCTCAGGGCACAGATACGCAGTATTTT. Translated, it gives CASSIAQGTDTQYF.

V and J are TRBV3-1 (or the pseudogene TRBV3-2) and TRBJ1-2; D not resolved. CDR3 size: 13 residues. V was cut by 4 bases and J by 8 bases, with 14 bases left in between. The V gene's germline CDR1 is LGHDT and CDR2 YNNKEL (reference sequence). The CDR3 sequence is CASSPEVYRGYTF. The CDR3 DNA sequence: TGTGCCAGCAGCCCCGAAGTATATCGGGGCTACACCTTC.

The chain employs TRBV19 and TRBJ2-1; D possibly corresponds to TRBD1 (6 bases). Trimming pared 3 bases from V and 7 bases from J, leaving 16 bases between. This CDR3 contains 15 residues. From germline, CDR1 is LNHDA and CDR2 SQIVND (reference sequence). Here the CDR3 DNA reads TGTGCCAGTAGTATTATCCTGGGGGCGGCAAATGAGCAGTTCTTC. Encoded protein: CASSIILGAANEQFF.

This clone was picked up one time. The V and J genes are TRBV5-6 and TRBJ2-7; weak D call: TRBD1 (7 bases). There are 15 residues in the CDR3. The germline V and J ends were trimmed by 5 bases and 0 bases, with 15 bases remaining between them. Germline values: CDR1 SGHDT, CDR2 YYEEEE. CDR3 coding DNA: TGTGCCAGCAGTGGGGGGTGGGACAGCTCCTACGAGCAGTACTTC. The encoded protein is CASSGGWDSSYEQYF.

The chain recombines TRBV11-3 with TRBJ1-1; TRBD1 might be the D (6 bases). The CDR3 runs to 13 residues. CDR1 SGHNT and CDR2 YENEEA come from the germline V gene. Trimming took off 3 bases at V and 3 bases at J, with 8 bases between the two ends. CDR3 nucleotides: TGTGCCAGCAGCTTCACAGGGTACACTGAAGCTTTCTTT. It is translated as CASSFTGYTEAFF.

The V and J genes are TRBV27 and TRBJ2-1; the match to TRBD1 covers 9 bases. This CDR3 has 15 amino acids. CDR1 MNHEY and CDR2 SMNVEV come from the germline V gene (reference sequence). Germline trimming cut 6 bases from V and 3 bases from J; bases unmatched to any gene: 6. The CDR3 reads CASSSTGQGYNEQFF. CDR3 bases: TGTGCCAGCAGCTCCACGGGACAGGGCTACAATGAGCAGTTCTTC.

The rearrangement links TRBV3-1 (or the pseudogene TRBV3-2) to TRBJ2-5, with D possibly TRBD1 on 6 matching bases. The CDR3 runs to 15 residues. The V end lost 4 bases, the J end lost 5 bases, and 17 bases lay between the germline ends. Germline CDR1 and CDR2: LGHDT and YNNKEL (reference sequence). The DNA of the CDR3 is TGTGCCAGCAGCCCCCGGGACACCCCCCTGGAGACCCAGTACTTC. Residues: CASSPRDTPLETQYF.

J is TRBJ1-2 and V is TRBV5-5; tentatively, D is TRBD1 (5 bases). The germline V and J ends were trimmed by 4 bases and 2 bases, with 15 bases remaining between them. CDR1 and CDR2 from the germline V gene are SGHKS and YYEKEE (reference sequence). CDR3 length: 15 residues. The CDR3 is CASSPGGTRNYGYTF. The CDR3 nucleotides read TGTGCCAGCAGCCCAGGAGGGACCCGCAACTATGGCTACACCTTC.

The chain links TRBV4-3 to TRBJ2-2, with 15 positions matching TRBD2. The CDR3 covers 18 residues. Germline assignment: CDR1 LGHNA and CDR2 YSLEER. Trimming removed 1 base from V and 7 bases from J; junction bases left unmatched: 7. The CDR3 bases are TGCGCCAGCAGCCAAGGCTGGACTAGCGGGGGGGGTGGCGGGGAGCTGTTTTTT. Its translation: CASSQGWTSGGGGGELFF.

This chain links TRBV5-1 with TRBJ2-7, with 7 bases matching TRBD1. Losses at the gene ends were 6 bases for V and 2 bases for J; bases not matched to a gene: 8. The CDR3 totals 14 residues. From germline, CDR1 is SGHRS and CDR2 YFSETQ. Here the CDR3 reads CASTTGTAPYEQYF. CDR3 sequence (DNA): TGCGCCAGCACCACCGGGACAGCCCCCTACGAGCAGTACTTC.